The T cell receptor (beta chain) described here comes from a study of T cell responses to AZD1222 COVID-19 vaccine. Study information: Doses given second, at about 4 or about 12 weeks, were pooled. The study's findings and limits: None of the repertoires were sampled until the peak T cell response had passed. Per reports, nearly half of all spike-specific TCRs target regions that are unmutated in variants.

Method: immunoSEQ multiplex PCR; TCRdb's copy keeps in-frame clones and lacks some. The sample includes approximately 150,000 clones, 87% of them seen just once. Comments on this clone: Its antigen remains unknown.

Germline V gene lookup returns CDR1 MGHRA and CDR2 YSYEKL. The CDR3 consists of 16 residues. V shed 3 bases and J 0 bases; nucleotides not matched to a gene: 4. The source is an adult in good health. The material was peripheral blood, obtained on day 0 of AZD1222 vaccination. This rearrangement joins TRBV4-1 to TRBJ2-2; TRBD1 matches 7 bases. The CDR3: CASSHVGQPNTGELFF. The CDR3 DNA is TGCGCCAGCAGCCATGTGGGACAGCCGAACACCGGGGAGCTGTTTTTT.